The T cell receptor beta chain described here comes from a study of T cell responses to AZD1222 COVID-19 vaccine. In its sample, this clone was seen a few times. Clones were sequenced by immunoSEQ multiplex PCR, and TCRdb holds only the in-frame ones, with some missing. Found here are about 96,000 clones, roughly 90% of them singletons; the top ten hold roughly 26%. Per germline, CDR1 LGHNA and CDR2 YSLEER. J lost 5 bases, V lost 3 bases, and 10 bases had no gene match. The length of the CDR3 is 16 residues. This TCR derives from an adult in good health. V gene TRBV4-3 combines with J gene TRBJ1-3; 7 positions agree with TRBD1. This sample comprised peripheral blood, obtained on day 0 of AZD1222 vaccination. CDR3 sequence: CASSHSLTGERNTIYF. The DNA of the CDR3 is TGCGCCAGCAGCCATAGCCTAACAGGGGAGAGAAACACCATATATTTT.